A single sample gave rise to the 20 T cell receptor beta chains below, sequenced in a study of T cell responses to AZD1222 COVID-19 vaccine. TCRdb's table, derived via immunoSEQ multiplex PCR, lists solely in-frame clones and lacks some. This repertoire shows about 180,000 clones, around 94% found once; its top ten account for less than 3%. The starting material was peripheral blood, obtained on day 0 of AZD1222 vaccination. The receptors come from an adult in good health.

The chain is built from TRBV24-1 and TRBJ1-1; D ambiguous. Trimming removed 7 bases from V and 6 bases from J, with 14 bases in between. CDR3 size: 13 residues. The germline gives CDR1 KGHDR, CDR2 SFDVKD. The CDR3 coding sequence is TGTGCCACCAGCTCTGGAGCTAGGGCTGAAGCTTTCTTT. Translation gives CATSSGARAEAFF.

This clone appeared once. V is TRBV27 and J is TRBJ1-4; weak D call: TRBD1 (6 bases). Germline V lookup: CDR1 MNHEY, CDR2 SMNVEV (reference sequence). The CDR3 spans 15 residues. The V end lost 8 bases, the J end lost 3 bases, and 16 bases lay between the germline ends. The CDR3, as DNA: TGTGCCAGCCGGGGGCAGGGATTCGCTAATGAAAAACTGTTTTTT. This translates into CASRGQGFANEKLFF.

The chain couples TRBV11-2 to TRBJ1-1; 7 bases agree with TRBD1. The CDR3 extends over 14 amino acids. The germline CDR1 and CDR2 sequences are SGHAT and FQNNGV. The V segment lost 3 bases and the J segment 4 bases; nucleotides outside the gene matches: 5. The CDR3 nucleotides are TGTGCCAGCAGCTTCAACAGGGGAGTCACTGAAGCTTTCTTT. It is translated as CASSFNRGVTEAFF.

This chain links TRBV25-1 with TRBJ2-5; 8 positions match TRBD1. V was clipped by 3 bases and J by 1 base; unmatched bases: 7. In germline, CDR1 is MGHDK, CDR2 SYGVNS. CDR3 length equals 16 residues. The CDR3, as DNA: TGTGCCAGCAGTGAGGGAGCAGGGGGCCTCCAAGAGACCCAGTACTTC. It yields the protein CASSEGAGGLQETQYF.

The rearrangement uses TRBV6-5 and TRBJ1-3; tentative D call: TRBD1 (5 bases). CDR1 is MNHEY, CDR2 SVGAGI, per germline. Trimming took off 6 bases at V and 9 bases at J, with 12 bases between the two ends. This CDR3 region has 12 residues. The CDR3 region is CASRTPGGTIYF. The CDR3 nucleotides read TGTGCCAGCAGGACTCCCGGGGGCACCATATATTTT.

V and J are TRBV12-5 and TRBJ1-1; D unclear. Trimming took off 2 bases at V and 4 bases at J, with 20 bases between the two ends. The CDR3 length is 17 residues. Per the germline V gene, CDR1 is LGHNT and CDR2 is FRNRAP. CDR3 DNA sequence: TGTGCTAGTGGTTTGACCCGGAACCCATCCCCACCCACTGAAGCTTTCTTT. As protein: CASGLTRNPSPPTEAFF.

The chain carries TRBV10-2 and TRBJ1-1; no firm D call. CDR1 is WSHSY and CDR2 is SAAADI in the germline V gene. The CDR3 has 15 residues. V was trimmed by 1 base and J by 7 bases, leaving 16 bases between them. The chain's CDR3 is CASSEYRNTNHEAFF. In DNA, the CDR3 is TGCGCCAGCAGTGAGTATCGAAACACTAACCATGAAGCTTTCTTT.

This clone was observed a single time. The chain recombines TRBV27 with TRBJ2-1; 14 positions agree with TRBD2. V lost 8 bases and J lost 7; bases outside the gene matches: 13. The CDR3 consists of 17 residues. Germline assignment: CDR1 MNHEY and CDR2 SMNVEV (reference sequence). CDR3 bases: TGTGCCAGCGGCCTGACTAGCGGGAGGGCAAGGTCGAATGAGCAGTTCTTC. Its protein product is CASGLTSGRARSNEQFF.

The V and J genes are TRBV6-1 and TRBJ1-1; possibly TRBD1 for D (6 bases). Germline V gene sequence: CDR1 MNHNS, CDR2 SASEGT. Trimming removed 2 bases from V and 1 base from J, with 11 bases in between. The CDR3 is made up of 15 amino acids. This CDR3 reads CASSERQGTNTEAFF. The CDR3 DNA reads TGTGCCAGCAGTGAACGGCAGGGGACGAACACTGAAGCTTTCTTT.

This chain joins TRBV6-5 and TRBJ1-6; 8 bases align to TRBD1. CDR3 size: 14 residues. The V segment lost 6 bases and the J segment 7 bases; nucleotides outside the gene matches: 5. From germline, CDR1 is MNHEY and CDR2 SVGAGI. The CDR3 bases are TGTGCCAGCAGCGGACAGGGCGCAAATTCACCCCTCCACTTT. Its protein is CASSGQGANSPLHF.

The V gene is TRBV29-1, the J gene TRBJ2-2, with D possibly matching TRBD1 (6 bases). The CDR3 length is 15 residues. The V end lost 7 bases, the J end lost 0 bases, and 15 bases lay between the germline ends. Germline values: CDR1 SQVTM, CDR2 ANQGSEA. The CDR3: CSARDRSANTGELFF. CDR3 sequence (DNA): TGCAGCGCCAGAGACAGGTCGGCGAACACCGGGGAGCTGTTTTTT.

This CDR3 is CASRPSGGGYTF. As DNA, the CDR3 is TGTGCCAGCAGACCTTCAGGGGGCGGCTACACCTTC. The chain employs TRBV6-5 and TRBJ1-2; 8 bases agree with TRBD1. Germline CDR1 is MNHEY and CDR2 is SVGAGI. The CDR3 spans 12 residues. Trimming at V came to 6 bases and at J to 8 bases, leaving 5 bases not matched to a gene.

The gene calls are TRBV2 and TRBJ2-1, with 8 bases identical to TRBD2. CDR1 is SNHLY and CDR2 is FYNNEI in the germline V gene. The CDR3 runs 14 residues. V trimming: 7 bases; J trimming: 3 bases; junction bases outside the gene matches: 5. CDR3 bases: TGTGCCAGCACCCGTGCGGGAGGCTACAATGAGCAGTTCTTC. Translation gives CASTRAGGYNEQFF.

The chain is built from TRBV4-1 and TRBJ2-7; 7 bases map to TRBD2. Germline V lookup: CDR1 MGHRA, CDR2 YSYEKL. This CDR3 contains 15 residues. The V gene end was trimmed by 1 base and the J gene end by 1 base; junction bases not matched to a gene: 4. CDR3 coding DNA: TGCGCCAGCAGCCAAGGGAATAGCGGGTCCTACGAGCAGTACTTC. Translated, it gives CASSQGNSGSYEQYF.

The chain's CDR3 is CASSMGQYTEAFF. In DNA, the CDR3 is TGTGCCAGTAGTATGGGACAGTACACTGAAGCTTTCTTT. This rearrangement joins TRBV19 to TRBJ1-1; 7 bases map to TRBD1. This CDR3 is 13 amino acids long. Losses at the gene ends were 3 bases for V and 3 bases for J; bases not matched to a gene: 1. The germline gives CDR1 LNHDA, CDR2 SQIVND (reference sequence).

V gene TRBV5-8 combines with J gene TRBJ1-1, with TRBD1 as a possible D gene (5 bases). Germline V gene lookup returns CDR1 SGHTS and CDR2 YDEGEE. This CDR3 contains 14 residues. V gave up 1 base and J gave up 8 bases, with 15 bases separating them. This CDR3 reads CASSLRQSGGEAFF. The CDR3 nucleotides read TGTGCCAGCAGCTTGCGACAGTCCGGAGGGGAAGCTTTCTTT.

The chain links TRBV2 to TRBJ1-2, with D unclear. The CDR3 spans 15 residues. V lost 7 bases to trimming and J lost 5 bases, with 20 bases between them. In germline, CDR1 is SNHLY, CDR2 FYNNEI. For the CDR3, the DNA is TGTGCCAGCACGAACGAATTCCTTGGGGTTTATGGCTACACCTTC. It yields the protein CASTNEFLGVYGYTF. Full variable domain (missing parts from reference TRBV2 and TRBJ1-2): EPEVTQTPSHQVTQMGQEVILRCVPISNHLYFYWYRQILGQKVEFLVSFYNNEISEKSEIFDDQFSVERPDGSNFTLKIRSTKLEDSAMYFCASTNEFLGVYGYTFGSGTRLTVV.

For this clone: Other nucleotide sequences in the sample specify the same CDR3. The chain carries TRBV4-1 and TRBJ2-7, with unresolved D. With 1 base removed from V and 2 bases from J, the gap between germline ends came to 9 bases. The V gene's germline CDR1 is MGHRA and CDR2 YSYEKL. This CDR3 is 14 amino acids long. The CDR3 sequence is CASSQVLGAYEQYF. The DNA for the CDR3 is TGCGCCAGCAGCCAAGTCTTAGGTGCCTACGAGCAGTACTTC.

This chain links TRBV11-2 with TRBJ2-3; a possible D gene is TRBD2 (5 bases). Looked up from germline, CDR1 is SGHAT and CDR2 is FQNNGV. This CDR3 has 11 amino acids. V was cut by 4 bases and J by 9 bases, with 8 bases left in between. In DNA form, the CDR3 reads TGTGCCAGCAGCTCCCGAGGGACGCAGTATTTT. Translation: CASSSRGTQYF.

V usage is TRBV11-2 and J usage is TRBJ1-2, with D uncertain. This CDR3 comprises 18 residues. CDR1 is SGHAT and CDR2 is FQNNGV in the germline V gene. Deletions cut 6 bases from V and 4 bases from J, with 27 bases between. The CDR3 sequence is CASSYARVGTRPLYGYTF. The CDR3, as DNA: TGTGCCAGCAGTTATGCTAGGGTAGGAACAAGGCCCCTCTATGGCTACACCTTC.